Listed here is a single TCR beta chain. The data were obtained in a study of T cells in Graves' hyperthyroidism and ophthalmopathy. TCR beta CDR3 sequences were amplified from RNA transcripts. The HTBI primer set served for first-round RT-PCR of the TCR CDR3. TCRdb reprocessed the multiplex PCR reads with MiXCR, giving one entry per CDR3 protein. The sample carries 300,000 to 450,000 distinct CDR3 sequences, around 13% recorded once. The V and J ends lost 0 bases and 7 bases, in that order; junction bases with no gene match: 8. The CDR3 runs 17 residues. Germline loops: CDR1 SEHNR, CDR2 FQNEAQ (reference sequence).

Material for sequencing was blood. The chain has TRBV7-9 and TRBJ2-5; 13 bases align to TRBD2. The receptor's source is a woman younger than 45 with Graves' ophthalmopathy. The CDR3 DNA follows: TGTGCCAGCAGCTTAGCCCCGGGACTAGCGGGGAAAGGGACCCAGTACTTC. Amino acids: CASSLAPGLAGKGTQYF. The whole variable domain, remainder taken from reference TRBV7-9 and TRBJ2-5, is DTGVSQNPRHKITKRGQNVTFRCDPISEHNRLYWYRQTLGQGPEFLTYFQNEAQLEKSRLLSDRFSAERPKGSFSTLEIQRTEQGDSAMYLCASSLAPGLAGKGTQYFGPGTRLLVL.